One sample yielded the 12 T cell receptor beta chains listed below, sequenced in a study of shared clonotypes between healthy human individuals. Clones were read by immunoSEQ multiplex PCR, and TCRdb kept only the in-frame ones, dropping some. The repertoire consists of roughly 1 million clones, with about 84% occurring once and the leading ten covering approximately 0.5%. Sequencing used memory CD4+ T cells from PBMCs. The subset was: CD45RA-negative fraction. The source of these receptors is a man aged 18 to 29 in good health. Some clones in this sample may be carry-over from other donors' samples.

V is TRBV11-2 and J is TRBJ2-2; 10 nucleotides match TRBD2. The CDR3 is made up of 16 amino acids. CDR1 and CDR2 (germline): SGHAT, FQNNGV. With 5 bases clipped from V and 5 bases from J, the junction kept 8 bases outside the gene matches. In DNA form, the CDR3 reads TGTGCCAGCAGCCGACCCCTAGCGGGAGTTACCGGGGAGCTGTTTTTT. Its protein is CASSRPLAGVTGELFF.

The gene calls are TRBV19 and TRBJ2-1; D is uncertain. V was cut by 3 bases and J by 15 bases, with 15 bases left in between. Germline V gene sequence: CDR1 LNHDA, CDR2 SQIVND (reference sequence). This CDR3 region has 12 residues. CDR3 protein: CASSIYPNLWFF. CDR3 nucleotides: TGTGCCAGTAGTATTTACCCAAACTTATGGTTCTTC.

V gene TRBV28 combines with J gene TRBJ2-6; maybe TRBD2 (6 bases). V was clipped by 8 bases and J by 2 bases, with 10 bases between them. Germline CDR1 reads MDHEN; CDR2 reads SYDVKM. CDR3 length: 14 amino acids. CDR3 protein: CASRTGAGANVLTF. CDR3 nucleotide sequence: TGTGCCAGCCGGACGGGGGCTGGGGCCAACGTCCTGACTTTC.

The chain couples TRBV2 to TRBJ2-7, with D uncertain. This CDR3 has 14 amino acids. Germline CDR1 and CDR2: SNHLY and FYNNEI. V was cut by 2 bases and J by 2 bases, with 10 bases left in between. The CDR3 region has the DNA TGTGCCAGCAGTGAAAACAGAAATACCTACGAGCAGTACTTC. It translates to CASSENRNTYEQYF. The variable domain in full, completed from reference TRBV2 and TRBJ2-7, reads EPEVTQTPSHQVTQMGQEVILRCVPISNHLYFYWYRQILGQKVEFLVSFYNNEISEKSEIFDDQFSVERPDGSNFTLKIRSTKLEDSAMYFCASSENRNTYEQYFGPGTRLTVT.

To note about this clone: Just one base apart from a much larger clone, this may be a read error. The V call is TRBV7-9, the J call TRBJ2-1; 13 positions match TRBD2. Trimming removed 3 bases from V and 6 bases from J; junction bases left unmatched: 2. Germline CDR1 SEHNR, CDR2 FQNEAQ (reference sequence). The CDR3 has 15 residues. This CDR3 is CASSLGLAGINEQFF. Here the CDR3 DNA reads TGTGCCAGCAGCTTGGGACTAGCGGGAATCAATGAGCAGTTCTTC. Variable domain in full (rest from reference TRBV7-9 and TRBJ2-1): DTGVSQNPRHKITKRGQNVTFRCDPISEHNRLYWYRQTLGQGPEFLTYFQNEAQLEKSRLLSDRFSAERPKGSFSTLEIQRTEQGDSAMYLCASSLGLAGINEQFFGPGTRLTVL.

V and J are TRBV4-3 and TRBJ1-2; TRBD1 is a possible D gene (6 bases). This CDR3 contains 14 residues. Trimming pared 1 base from V and 2 bases from J, leaving 8 bases between. Germline V lookup: CDR1 LGHNA, CDR2 YSLEER. This CDR3 reads CASSQAGENYGYTF. Here the CDR3 DNA reads TGCGCCAGCAGCCAAGCAGGGGAGAACTATGGCTACACCTTC.

The chain carries TRBV30 and TRBJ2-3, with 13 bases identical to TRBD2. The junction had 4 bases not matched to a gene; V was cut back by 2 bases and J by 5 bases. The CDR3 has 15 residues. Germline V gene sequence: CDR1 GTSNPN, CDR2 SVGIG (reference sequence). The CDR3: CAWSLRTSGRDTQYF. The CDR3 DNA reads as TGTGCCTGGAGTCTAAGGACTAGCGGGAGAGATACGCAGTATTTT.

V and J are TRBV5-1 and TRBJ2-1; D is possibly TRBD2 (6 bases). Trimming cost V 2 bases and J 0 bases, with 12 bases left between them. The CDR3 sequence is 16 residues long. Germline CDR1 is SGHRS and CDR2 is YFSETQ. The CDR3 loop is CASSLGPGSSYNEQFF. CDR3 DNA sequence: TGCGCCAGCAGCTTAGGCCCCGGGAGCTCCTACAATGAGCAGTTCTTC.

J is TRBJ2-7 and V is TRBV9; D could derive from TRBD1 or TRBD2 (5 bases each). Deletions cut 4 bases from V and 6 bases from J, with 17 bases between. This CDR3 comprises 14 residues. Germline V gene sequence: CDR1 SGDLS, CDR2 YYNGEE. This chain's CDR3 is CASSPRGASFEQYF. CDR3 bases: TGTGCCAGCAGCCCCCGAGGGGCTAGTTTCGAGCAGTACTTC.

There are a few counts of this clone. The gene calls are TRBV30 and TRBJ1-3, with 10 bases aligning to TRBD1. Trimming at V came to 2 bases and at J to 3 bases, leaving 4 bases not matched to a gene. The V gene's germline CDR1 is GTSNPN and CDR2 SVGIG (reference sequence). The CDR3 has 15 residues. The CDR3 nucleotides read TGTGCCTGGAGTAAGGGGACAGGGGTTGGAAACACCATATATTTT. This sequence encodes CAWSKGTGVGNTIYF.

V gene TRBV7-9 combines with J gene TRBJ2-7, with D perhaps TRBD1 or TRBD2 (5 bases each). CDR1 and CDR2 (germline): SEHNR, FQNEAQ (reference sequence). Trimming removed 3 bases at V and 1 base at J, with 13 bases between. The length of the CDR3 is 15 residues. The chain's CDR3 is CASSFPGTRSYEQYF. CDR3 sequence (DNA): TGTGCCAGCAGCTTTCCCGGGACCCGATCCTACGAGCAGTACTTC.

CDR3 amino acids: CASSLGLEAGELFF. Here the CDR3 DNA reads TGCGCCAGCAGCTTGGGACTAGAGGCCGGGGAGCTGTTTTTT. The genes are TRBV5-1 and TRBJ2-2; D perhaps matches TRBD2 (6 bases). V lost 0 bases and J lost 6, with 9 bases in between. Per germline, CDR1 SGHRS and CDR2 YFSETQ. The CDR3 is 14 residues long.